This note documents a single T cell receptor (beta chain) sequence. It may be a read error: a sequence one base away is much more abundant. This entry is derived from a study of spatial heterogeneity in lung cancer. Time point in this sample: blood at routine non-recurrence follow-up after resection. Whole RNA came from tumor, nontumor lung or frozen PBMC and was sequenced without being sorted. MiXCR, run by TCRdb on the 5' RACE reads, gives a single entry per CDR3 protein. Seen here are about 120,000 distinct CDR3 sequences, 9% to 15% observed once, and the top ten hold over 15%. V dropped 4 bases and J dropped 0 bases, with 11 bases sitting between them. The CDR3 totals 15 residues. Germline CDR1 SNHLY, CDR2 FYNNEI.

The chain has TRBV2 and TRBJ2-3, with D perhaps matching TRBD1 (6 bases). This TCR was recovered from a male donor with early-stage non-small cell lung cancer. Sequencing was performed on PBMCs, taken at follow-up. CDR3 in amino acids: CASSGTEASTDTQYF. The CDR3, as DNA: TGTGCCAGCAGTGGGACAGAGGCTAGCACAGATACGCAGTATTTT.